This T cell receptor (beta chain) was retrieved from a study of cytomegalovirus exposure and HLA in healthy donors. The study sampled nominally healthy donors, though unrecorded immune exposures were likely. It was with 60 Vbeta and 13 Jbeta primers that the PCR ran. In the original analysis: In a later analysis, of approximately 81 million unique beta chains, about 12 million appeared in at least two donors. Only in-frame clones appear in the TCRdb table, and some are missing; sequencing was by immunoSEQ multiplex PCR. Clone size and V and J calls were adopted from that table, with D and trimming inferred from the DNA. The profile shows some 120,000 clones, around three quarters of them singletons. Trimming cost V 6 bases and J 0 bases; bases outside gene matches: 5. This CDR3 is 15 amino acids long. Germline loops: CDR1 SGHTA, CDR2 FQGNSA.

Sequenced material: PBMCs. The sequence was collected from a woman between 40 and 55 years old in good health and CMV-seronegative. The gene calls are TRBV7-2 and TRBJ2-3; 8 bases are a match to TRBD1. The CDR3 is CASRRTGSSTDTQYF. The DNA of the CDR3 is TGTGCCAGCAGACGGACAGGGTCTAGCACAGATACGCAGTATTTT.